The next 8 T cell receptor beta chains were all read from a single sample in a study of cytotoxic CD8 clonotypes in ibrutinib-treated CLL. Assay used: immunoSEQ multiplex PCR; TCRdb lists only in-frame clones, some missing. The sample lists a few hundred thousand clones; around four fifths were seen once. This sample comprised PBMCs, obtained before ibrutinib treatment. The receptors were gathered from a human donor with chronic lymphocytic leukemia.

CDR3 nucleotides: TGTGCCAGCAGCTACAGGGGACGGACTGAAGCTTTCTTT. Its protein is CASSYRGRTEAFF. The chain carries TRBV7-9 and TRBJ1-1, with TRBD1 identical over 7 bases. V lost 4 bases to trimming and J lost 5 bases; unmatched junction nucleotides: 4. Germline-derived CDR1 and CDR2 are SEHNR and FQNEAQ (reference sequence). The CDR3 length is 13 residues.

The V gene is TRBV4-3, the J gene TRBJ2-7, with TRBD1 matching over 7 bases. V lost 3 bases and J lost 2; bases outside the gene matches: 7. From germline, CDR1 is LGHNA and CDR2 YSLEER. This CDR3 comprises 15 residues. CDR3 nucleotides: TGCGCCAGCAGCCAGGTGTGGGGACAGACCTACGAGCAGTACTTC. Translation gives CASSQVWGQTYEQYF.

This sequence joins TRBV30 and TRBJ2-7; D unclear. Germline-derived CDR1 and CDR2 are GTSNPN and SVGIG (reference sequence). V lost 2 bases and J 2 bases, leaving 4 bases between the germline ends. The CDR3 runs 11 residues. The CDR3 is CAWSPAYEQYF. CDR3 DNA sequence: TGTGCCTGGAGTCCCGCCTACGAGCAGTACTTC.

This clone was counted between two and nine times. The rearrangement joins TRBV5-1 to TRBJ2-3; D gene ambiguous. This CDR3 is built from 14 residues. V was shortened by 0 bases and J by 0 bases, with 5 bases between the two germline ends. Germline CDR1 is SGHRS and CDR2 is YFSETQ. CDR3 in amino acids: CASSLDTSTDTQYF. CDR3 bases: TGCGCCAGCAGCTTGGACACCAGCACAGATACGCAGTATTTT. The whole variable domain, remainder taken from reference TRBV5-1 and TRBJ2-3, is KAGVTQTPRYLIKTRGQQVTLSCSPISGHRSVSWYQQTPGQGLQFLFEYFSETQRNKGNFPGRFSGRQFSNSRSEMNVSTLELGDSALYLCASSLDTSTDTQYFGPGTRLTVL.

This clone was seen a handful of times. The genes are TRBV7-7 and TRBJ1-2; TRBD1 might be the D (6 bases). Germline V CDR1 and CDR2: SSHAT, FNYEAQ (reference sequence). Trimming pared 5 bases from V and 5 bases from J, leaving 6 bases between. This CDR3 comprises 11 residues. The CDR3 nucleotides are TGTGCCAGCAGCGACAGGTATGGCTACACCTTC. Its protein product is CASSDRYGYTF.

The J gene is TRBJ2-5, the V gene TRBV4-1; TRBD2 is a possible D gene (6 bases). CDR1 and CDR2 (germline): MGHRA, YSYEKL. This CDR3 is 15 amino acids long. The V end was cut by 0 bases, the J end by 4 bases, with 12 bases between. The CDR3 loop reads CASSQDAGTLETQYF. CDR3 nucleotides: TGCGCCAGCAGCCAAGATGCGGGGACGTTAGAGACCCAGTACTTC.

CDR3 sequence (DNA): TGCGCCAGCACCCCCGGGGCAGGCCGCACAGATACGCAGTATTTT. Its translation: CASTPGAGRTDTQYF. This chain links TRBV5-1 with TRBJ2-3; D tentatively reads TRBD1 or TRBD2 (5 bases each). Trimming shortened V by 6 bases and J by 1 base, and 15 bases separated the two germline ends. Looked up from germline, CDR1 is SGHRS and CDR2 is YFSETQ. This CDR3 comprises 15 residues.

This clone was counted only a few times. Written as DNA, the CDR3 is TGCGCCAGCAGCTTTGGGACAGGGGACTACGAGCAGTACTTC. As protein: CASSFGTGDYEQYF. This chain uses TRBV5-1 with TRBJ2-7; 10 bases are shared with TRBD1. The CDR3 length is 14 residues. Looked up from germline, CDR1 is SGHRS and CDR2 is YFSETQ. V dropped 2 bases and J dropped 3; count of bases not matched to a gene: 2.